Each of the 9 T cell receptor beta chains below was sequenced from the same sample in a study of CD8+CD57+ T cells in acquired aplastic anemia. All sequencing subjects had displayed CD8+CD57+ cell expansion on flow cytometry. Profiling that covered TCR beta VDJ and CDR3 relied on genomic DNA as its template. Each CDR3 protein is one row after TCRdb ran MiXCR on the reads. The sample has about 180,000 distinct CDR3 sequences; about 44% are singletons. The sequenced sample consisted of sorted CD4+, CD8+, or CD8+CD57+ T cells (not recorded which) from PBMCs. All receptors come from a human donor with aplastic anemia.

The rearrangement uses TRBV14 and TRBJ2-7; unclear D gene. Trimming left V 8 bases short and J 0 bases short, with 11 bases between. This CDR3 is 13 amino acids long. Germline V gives CDR1 SGHDN, CDR2 FVKESK. The CDR3 coding sequence is TGTGCCAGCCCCTCAATAAGCTCCTACGAGCAGTACTTC. Its translation is CASPSISSYEQYF.

The genes are TRBV29-1 and TRBJ1-2; 7 bases are a match to TRBD1. The CDR3 loop spans 13 amino acids. V was pared by 1 base and J by 3 bases, with 2 bases of the junction left unmatched. Germline loops: CDR1 SQVTM, CDR2 ANQGSEA. The CDR3 DNA is TGCAGCGTTGAAGGGGACAGTTACTATGGCTACACCTTC. Translation gives CSVEGDSYYGYTF.

This clonotype was recorded at least ten times. The chain joins TRBV5-1 to TRBJ2-3, with 11 bases fitting TRBD2. With V trimmed by 4 bases and J by 4 bases, 8 bases remained unmatched. The CDR3 is made up of 16 amino acids. Per germline, CDR1 SGHRS and CDR2 YFSETQ. DNA of the CDR3: TGCGCCAGCAGCATAGATAGCGGGGGGGCGTCAGATACGCAGTATTTT. Translating it yields CASSIDSGGASDTQYF.

With regard to this clonotype: A much larger clone lies a single base off, so this may be a read error. This chain connects TRBV9 to TRBJ2-1; 8 nucleotides align to TRBD2. The trim removed 4 bases at V and 6 bases at J, leaving 9 bases unmatched. The CDR3 consists of 15 residues. Germline V gene sequence: CDR1 SGDLS, CDR2 YYNGEE. The CDR3 sequence is CASSREGSTCNEQFF. The CDR3 coding sequence is TGTGCCAGCAGCCGGGAGGGGAGCACCTGCAATGAGCAGTTCTTC.

This clonotype appeared many times. The rearrangement links TRBV7-2 to TRBJ1-1; a possible D gene is TRBD1 (5 bases). The V gene lost 5 bases and the J gene lost 1 base, with 8 bases spanning the gap. The CDR3 is made up of 13 amino acids. CDR1 and CDR2 from the germline V gene are SGHTA and FQGNSA. The CDR3 is CASSVDRNTEAFF. The CDR3 nucleotides are TGTGCCAGCAGCGTCGACAGGAACACTGAAGCTTTCTTT.

This chain connects TRBV2 to TRBJ1-1; 9 bases align to TRBD1. Germline V gene lookup returns CDR1 SNHLY and CDR2 FYNNEI. Trimming took 5 bases from V and 2 from J; bases not matched to a gene: 9. CDR3 length: 16 residues. This CDR3 reads CASSLLRTGANTEAFF. CDR3 bases: TGTGCCAGCAGTCTACTACGGACAGGGGCAAACACTGAAGCTTTCTTT.

The chain employs TRBV19 and TRBJ2-7, with a tentative D call TRBD1 (5 bases). The CDR3 loop spans 17 amino acids. Trimming shortened V by 1 base and J by 1 base, and 17 bases separated the two germline ends. Germline loops: CDR1 LNHDA, CDR2 SQIVND (reference sequence). The CDR3 DNA is TGTGCCAGTAGTATAGCCGCAGGGCAGACTGCTTCCTACGAGCAGTACTTC. Translating it yields CASSIAAGQTASYEQYF.

The rearrangement uses TRBV24-1 and TRBJ2-5, with D hard to call. In germline, CDR1 is KGHDR, CDR2 SFDVKD. This CDR3 region has 12 residues. V gave up 7 bases and J gave up 4 bases, with 9 bases separating them. The CDR3 is CATRDLTETQYF. CDR3 nucleotide sequence: TGTGCCACCAGAGACTTGACAGAGACCCAGTACTTC.

The rearrangement uses TRBV29-1 and TRBJ2-5; 10 positions match TRBD1. V trimming: 4 bases; J trimming: 4 bases; junction bases outside the gene matches: 9. The CDR3 loop spans 15 amino acids. Germline-derived CDR1 and CDR2 are SQVTM and ANQGSEA. CDR3 coding DNA: TGCAGCGTTGGGATGACAGGGGGCGCATCAGAGACCCAGTACTTC. This translates into CSVGMTGGASETQYF.